Listed below are T cell receptor beta chains from one sample, sequenced in a study of T cell responses to AZD1222 COVID-19 vaccine. Some clones are missing from TCRdb's copy, which holds only in-frame ones; the method was immunoSEQ multiplex PCR. The data contain some 140,000 clones, about 90% of them singletons. Source: peripheral blood, taken on day 0 of AZD1222 vaccination. These receptors originate from an adult in good health. CDR3s include the opening cysteine and the closing phenylalanine or tryptophan. D genes are given only for firm matches. The size entry is marked missing in some rows and otherwise reads once, few, many or a size class.

V,size,J,D,DNA,CDR3
TRBV7-7,-,TRBJ2-5,-,TGTGCTAGCAGCTTGAACGCCGGGGGGACCCAGTACTTC,CASSLNAGGTQYF
TRBV6-5,-,TRBJ2-1,TRBD1,TGTGCCATAGTAACAGGGGGCTCCTACAATGAGCAGTTCTTC,CAIVTGGSYNEQFF
TRBV5-1,-,TRBJ1-4,-,TGCGCCAGCAGCACTGGACGGGTCCTTAATGAAAAACTGTTTTTT,CASSTGRVLNEKLFF
TRBV7-9,-,TRBJ1-2,TRBD1,TGTGCCAGCAGCCTGTCCCCGGGACAGGGTTTTGGTGGCTACACCTTC,CASSLSPGQGFGGYTF
TRBV12-3/TRBV12-4,once,TRBJ1-2,-,TGTGCCAGCAGTTTCAACCAGGGGGGCTACACCTTC,CASSFNQGGYTF
TRBV27,-,TRBJ1-1,-,TGTGCCAGCAGTTCGCAGCTGGCTGGGAACACTGAAGCTTTCTTT,CASSSQLAGNTEAFF
TRBV18,-,TRBJ2-7,-,TGTGCCAGCTCAAGTAATGTTTTGGAGCAGTACTTC,CASSSNVLEQYF
TRBV6-2/TRBV6-3,-,TRBJ1-5,TRBD1,TGTGCCAGCAGTTACGGGCCCGGGACAGCGGGTGGGCCCCAGCATTTT,CASSYGPGTAGGPQHF
TRBV5-4,-,TRBJ2-2,-,TGTGCCAGCAGCTTGATGGCGGGGGCTAACACCGGGGAGCTGTTTTTT,CASSLMAGANTGELFF
TRBV29-1,once,TRBJ2-6,-,TGCAGCGTTAGACAGAGCTCTGGGGCCAACGTCCTGACTTTC,CSVRQSSGANVLTF
TRBV3-1/TRBV3-2,few,TRBJ1-2,-,TGTGCCAGCAGCCAAGAAGGACAGTATGGCTACACCTTC,CASSQEGQYGYTF
TRBV4-1,-,TRBJ1-2,-,TGCGCCAGCAGCCAAGATCGGGGGGGCGGCTATGGCTACACCTTC,CASSQDRGGGYGYTF
TRBV7-2,-,TRBJ1-2,-,TGTGCCAGCAGCCCCGGAGTCACGAGCTATGGCTACACCTTC,CASSPGVTSYGYTF
TRBV3-1/TRBV3-2,-,TRBJ2-1,TRBD1,TGTGCCAGCAGCCAGAGGGGGCACAATGAGCAGTTCTTC,CASSQRGHNEQFF
TRBV6-2/TRBV6-3,-,TRBJ2-5,-,TGTGCCAGCAGTTGGCCGATTTTTGGCGGCAGGGAGGCGTCGGAGACCCAGTACTTC,CASSWPIFGGREASETQYF
TRBV11-1,-,TRBJ1-4,-,TGTGCCAGCAGCCGGGGACGCAATGAAAAACTGTTTTTT,CASSRGRNEKLFF
TRBV13,-,TRBJ2-3,TRBD2,TGTGCCAGCAGCCCCAGACTAGCGGGGGGATTAACAGATACGCAGTATTTT,CASSPRLAGGLTDTQYF
TRBV19,-,TRBJ1-1,TRBD1,TGTGCCAGTAGTCTTGTCAGGGGGTTTAACACTGAAGCTTTCTTT,CASSLVRGFNTEAFF
TRBV11-2,-,TRBJ2-7,TRBD1,TGTGCCAGCAGCTTAAACCCGACAGGGGGCGAGCAGTACTTC,CASSLNPTGGEQYF
TRBV6-4,once,TRBJ1-1,-,TGTGCCAGCAGTGAGGAAGCGAACACTGAAGCTTTCTTT,CASSEEANTEAFF
TRBV5-8,-,TRBJ1-5,-,TGTGCCAGCAGCTTGGCGCACTGGAGGACAGACAATAGCAATCAGCCCCAGCATTTT,CASSLAHWRTDNSNQPQHF
TRBV7-3,-,TRBJ2-1,-,TGTGCCAGCAGCTTACTGGGGGGCACCTACAATGAGCAGTTCTTC,CASSLLGGTYNEQFF
TRBV19,-,TRBJ1-2,-,TGTGCCAGTAGTCCACAAGGACGGTACTATGGCTACACCTTC,CASSPQGRYYGYTF
TRBV2,-,TRBJ1-4,-,TGTGCCAGCACCGAGGAAGGGTTGTACGGTGAACTGTTTTTT,CASTEEGLYGELFF
TRBV4-2,-,TRBJ2-2,TRBD1,TGTGCCAGCAGCCAAGATAATTACGGGACAGGGAACACCGGGGAGCTGTTTTTT,CASSQDNYGTGNTGELFF
TRBV2,-,TRBJ2-7,-,TGTGCCAGCAGTGAACTTTCCCTGTTCGAAGAGCAGTACTTC,CASSELSLFEEQYF
TRBV10-3,-,TRBJ1-6,-,TGTGCCATCAGTGGCGTCACAGGGTCCTATAATTCACCCCTCCACTTT,CAISGVTGSYNSPLHF
TRBV29-1,-,TRBJ2-5,-,TGCAGCGGGGGGGCCTTGTACCAAGAGACCCAGTACTTC,CSGGALYQETQYF
TRBV10-3,-,TRBJ2-1,-,TGTGCCATCAGTTTTCGCAGGTCCCGCTACAATGAGCAGTTCTTC,CAISFRRSRYNEQFF
TRBV19,-,TRBJ2-6,-,TGTGCCAGTAACCCGGACGGCTACTCTGGGGCCAACGTCCTGACTTTC,CASNPDGYSGANVLTF
TRBV4-2,once,TRBJ2-5,-,TGTGCCAGCAGCCAAGGGGGCGGGGAGACCCAGTACTTC,CASSQGGGETQYF
TRBV7-2,once,TRBJ2-1,-,TGTGCCAGCACCCTCCTAGGGGCCTGGGATGAGCAGTTCTTC,CASTLLGAWDEQFF
TRBV18,-,TRBJ1-2,-,TGTGCCAGCTCACCCGACCCTGCTGCAGGTGGCTATGGCTACACCTTC,CASSPDPAAGGYGYTF
TRBV12-5,-,TRBJ2-3,TRBD1,TGTGCTAGTGGTTTGGTTTTCGGACAGGGTGGAGATACGCAGTATTTT,CASGLVFGQGGDTQYF
TRBV7-6,-,TRBJ1-1,TRBD1,TGTGCCAGCAGCGACGGACAGGGAGGTAACACTGAAGCTTTCTTT,CASSDGQGGNTEAFF